The clone carrying this T cell receptor beta chain was observed many times. Its target is unknown. Germline V gives CDR1 SEHNR, CDR2 FQNEAQ (reference sequence). The CDR3 has 14 residues. The V segment lost 3 bases and the J segment 4 bases; nucleotides outside the gene matches: 1. TCRdb ran MiXCR on the RT-PCR reads and lists one entry per CDR3 protein. Among 800,000 to 1,000,000 distinct CDR3 sequences listed, 21% were seen once. The sample originates from a study of response to subunit inactivated influenza vaccine. General study points: The authors put forward the suggestion that each seasonal influenza vaccination may bring in only a limited number of new T cells.

V and J are TRBV7-9 and TRBJ1-1, with 11 bases matching TRBD1. The sample here was PBMCs from blood, taken about 5 days after vaccination. The clonotype originates from a man aged 50 or older who received an inactivated influenza vaccine. CDR3 nucleotide sequence: TGTGCCAGCAGCTTCGGGACAGGGGGCACTGAAGCTTTCTTT. Its protein product is CASSFGTGGTEAFF.